The 14 T cell receptor beta chains reported below all come from one sample, sequenced in a study of radiotherapy plus CTLA-4 blockade in lung cancer. TCRdb keeps only in-frame clones here, not all; method: immunoSEQ multiplex PCR. The sample records tens of thousands of clones, 79% being singletons. The sample was peripheral blood, taken from a patient treated with radiotherapy plus ipilimumab. All receptors derive from a human donor with non-small cell lung cancer who had a complete response to radiotherapy plus ipilimumab.

The chain employs TRBV7-9 and TRBJ1-6; tentatively, D is TRBD1 (5 bases). The CDR3 is made up of 16 amino acids. The germline gives CDR1 SEHNR, CDR2 FQNEAQ (reference sequence). V was clipped by 5 bases and J by 2 bases, with 13 bases between them. CDR3 bases: TGTGCCAGCAGCGGGGCAGTTAATACCTATAATTCACCCCTCCACTTT. It codes for CASSGAVNTYNSPLHF.

As to this clone: This CDR3 is also generated by other DNA sequences in the sample. The rearrangement joins TRBV19 to TRBJ2-2, with 7 bases matching TRBD1. Losses at the gene ends were 0 bases for V and 5 bases for J; bases not matched to a gene: 0. From germline, CDR1 is LNHDA and CDR2 SQIVND (reference sequence). This CDR3 contains 14 residues. As DNA, the CDR3 is TGTGCCAGTAGTATAGACAGGGGGACCGGGGAGCTGTTTTTT. Translation: CASSIDRGTGELFF.

This clone came up once. This chain connects TRBV2 to TRBJ2-7, with D unresolved. The CDR3 length is 10 residues. The V end lost 9 bases, the J end lost 5 bases, and 8 bases lay between the germline ends. Germline CDR1 reads SNHLY; CDR2 reads FYNNEI. CDR3 nucleotides: TGTGCCAGGCCCCAGGACGAGCAGTACGTC. Translated, it gives CARPQDEQYV.

The chain uses TRBV11-2 and TRBJ1-6; TRBD1 is a possible D gene (5 bases). Trimming pared 0 bases from V and 7 bases from J, leaving 10 bases between. This CDR3 contains 15 residues. Germline lookup yields CDR1 SGHAT and CDR2 FQNNGV. CDR3 bases: TGTGCCAGCAGCTTAGAATCAGGGCGGAATTCACCCCTCCACTTT. Its protein product is CASSLESGRNSPLHF.

This chain links TRBV6-5 with TRBJ1-2; 8 bases fit TRBD1. V lost 5 bases and J lost 8; bases outside the gene matches: 10. CDR1 is MNHEY and CDR2 is SVGAGI in the germline V gene. This CDR3 is 14 amino acids long. The CDR3 spells CASSDPGQVGGYTF. The CDR3 nucleotides are TGTGCCAGCAGTGACCCGGGACAGGTGGGAGGCTACACCTTC.

The CDR3 DNA follows: TGCGCCAGCAGCCCCCAAGGGTCAGGATCCTACAATGAGCAGTTCTTC. It yields the protein CASSPQGSGSYNEQFF. The V call is TRBV5-1, the J call TRBJ2-1; D is ambiguous. Germline lookup yields CDR1 SGHRS and CDR2 YFSETQ. The CDR3 has 16 residues. Trimming removed 4 bases at V and 1 base at J, with 15 bases between.

This CDR3 reads CASSPRRTAEKLFF. The CDR3 nucleotides read TGTGCCAGCAGCCCCCGTCGGACGGCGGAAAAACTGTTTTTT. The chain combines TRBV7-2 with TRBJ1-4; D is ambiguous. Germline V gives CDR1 SGHTA, CDR2 FQGNSA. CDR3 length equals 14 residues. V was clipped by 5 bases and J by 8 bases, with 15 bases between them.

The chain employs TRBV29-1 and TRBJ1-1; 10 bases map to TRBD1. J was trimmed by 0 bases and V by 6 bases; bases with no gene match: 7. There are 15 residues in the CDR3. Germline V gene data show CDR1 as SQVTM and CDR2 as ANQGSEA. This CDR3 reads CSVGKTGGVNTEAFF. The CDR3, as DNA: TGCAGCGTGGGGAAGACAGGGGGCGTGAACACTGAAGCTTTCTTT.

In this sample, this clone turned up once. The rearrangement uses TRBV25-1 and TRBJ1-1, with D possibly being TRBD1 (5 bases). This CDR3 has 14 amino acids. V was pared by 1 base and J by 0 bases, with 6 bases between. Germline CDR1 reads MGHDK; CDR2 reads SYGVNS. The CDR3 coding sequence is TGTGCCAGCAGTGAATCCAGGGTGAACACTGAAGCTTTCTTT. Amino acids: CASSESRVNTEAFF. The complete variable domain, with remaining parts taken from reference TRBV25-1 and TRBJ1-1, reads EADIYQTPRYLVIGTGKKITLECSQTMGHDKMYWYQQDPGMELHLIHYSYGVNSTEKGDLSSESTVSRIRTEHFPLTLESARPSHTSQYLCASSESRVNTEAFFGQGTRLTVV.

This chain's CDR3 is CASSLGGAVDQPQHF. The DNA for the CDR3 is TGTGCCAGCAGCTTGGGAGGGGCGGTAGATCAGCCCCAGCATTTT. The chain combines TRBV5-6 with TRBJ1-5, with a possible D match to TRBD1 (5 bases). V was clipped by 0 bases and J by 5 bases, with 12 bases between them. This CDR3 has 15 amino acids. Germline V lookup: CDR1 SGHDT, CDR2 YYEEEE.

The CDR3 sequence: CASSSLGEVIYGYTF. The CDR3 bases are TGTGCCAGCAGCTCCCTAGGGGAAGTCATTTATGGCTACACCTTC. This chain links TRBV7-8 with TRBJ1-2; tentative D call: TRBD1 (5 bases). CDR1 SGHVS and CDR2 FQNEAQ come from the germline V gene. CDR3 length equals 15 residues. Deletions cut 4 bases from V and 5 bases from J, with 17 bases between.

Of note for this clone: This same CDR3 is encoded by further DNA sequences in the sample. The chain carries TRBV30 and TRBJ1-2, with D possibly matching TRBD1 (6 bases). CDR3 length equals 13 residues. CDR1 is GTSNPN, CDR2 SVGIG, per germline (reference sequence). Trimming left V 4 bases short and J 8 bases short, with 17 bases between. Here the CDR3 DNA reads TGTGCCTGGAACTTGGAGGGGGTGGGAGGCTACACCTTC. The encoded protein is CAWNLEGVGGYTF.

The genes are TRBV6-5 and TRBJ2-6; 8 nucleotides agree with TRBD1. The ends lost 0 bases at V and 2 bases at J; junction bases unmatched: 0. From germline, CDR1 is MNHEY and CDR2 SVGAGI. The CDR3 loop spans 16 amino acids. The CDR3 DNA reads as TGTGCCAGCAGTTACTCGACAGGGGCTGGGGCCAACGTCCTGACTTTC. Its protein is CASSYSTGAGANVLTF.

Of note for this clone: Additional DNA sequences in this sample encode the identical CDR3. This rearrangement joins TRBV29-1 to TRBJ1-4; maybe TRBD1 (6 bases). Deletions cut 0 bases from V and 7 bases from J, with 9 bases between. Germline V gene data show CDR1 as SQVTM and CDR2 as ANQGSEA. CDR3 length: 13 amino acids. The CDR3 protein is CSVEEGAGEKLFF. In DNA, the CDR3 is TGCAGCGTTGAAGAGGGGGCGGGTGAAAAACTGTTTTTT. The variable domain in full, with the rest retrieved from reference TRBV29-1 and TRBJ1-4, is SAVISQKPSRDICQRGTSLTIQCQVDSQVTMMFWYRQQPGQSLTLIATANQGSEATYESGFVIDKFPISRPNLTFSTLTVSNMSPEDSSIYLCSVEEGAGEKLFFGSGTQLSVL.